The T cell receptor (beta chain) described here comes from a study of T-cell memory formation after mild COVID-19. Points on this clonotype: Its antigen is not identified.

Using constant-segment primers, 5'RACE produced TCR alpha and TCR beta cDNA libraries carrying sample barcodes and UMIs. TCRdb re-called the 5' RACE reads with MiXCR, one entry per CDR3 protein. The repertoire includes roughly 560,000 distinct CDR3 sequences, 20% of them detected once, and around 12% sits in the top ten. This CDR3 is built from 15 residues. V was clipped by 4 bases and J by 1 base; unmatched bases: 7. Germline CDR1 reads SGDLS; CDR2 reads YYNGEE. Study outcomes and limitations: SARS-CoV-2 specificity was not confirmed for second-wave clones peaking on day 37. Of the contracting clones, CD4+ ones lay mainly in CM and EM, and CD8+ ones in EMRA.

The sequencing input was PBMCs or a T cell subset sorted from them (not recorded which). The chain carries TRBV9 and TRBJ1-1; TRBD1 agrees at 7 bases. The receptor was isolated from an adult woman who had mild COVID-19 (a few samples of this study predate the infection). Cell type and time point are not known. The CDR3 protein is CASSWGTDPNTEAFF. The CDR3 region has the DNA TGTGCCAGCAGCTGGGGGACAGACCCGAACACTGAAGCTTTCTTT.